This TCR beta chain appears in the sequencing data of a study of T cells expressing NK-cell markers. Study-wide background: The TCR beta repertoires originated in sorted CD3+CD56+NKG2C+, CD3+CD56+NKG2C- and CD3+CD56-NKG2C+ T cells. Seven HCMV-seropositive donors and one seronegative donor made up the eight sequenced donors.

UMI-tagged 5'RACE template switching yielded the TCR beta cDNA. TCRdb reprocessed the 5' RACE reads; each CDR3 protein has one entry and no DNA is given. The clone table shows 350,000 to 450,000 distinct CDR3 sequences, with the ten largest holding roughly 5.5%. Germline V gene sequence: CDR1 DFQATT, CDR2 SNEGSKA (reference sequence). The CDR3 consists of 14 residues. This chain links TRBV20-1 with TRBJ2-2; TCRdb picks TRBD1, but there is no DNA to check that call. The TCR was taken from a man aged 18-75 years in good health. The sequencing input was blood T cells: a sorted CD56 or NKG2C T cell subset, CD4+ or CD8+ T cells, or bulk PBMC T cells (not recorded which). The CDR3 loop is CSALRGTGAGELFF.